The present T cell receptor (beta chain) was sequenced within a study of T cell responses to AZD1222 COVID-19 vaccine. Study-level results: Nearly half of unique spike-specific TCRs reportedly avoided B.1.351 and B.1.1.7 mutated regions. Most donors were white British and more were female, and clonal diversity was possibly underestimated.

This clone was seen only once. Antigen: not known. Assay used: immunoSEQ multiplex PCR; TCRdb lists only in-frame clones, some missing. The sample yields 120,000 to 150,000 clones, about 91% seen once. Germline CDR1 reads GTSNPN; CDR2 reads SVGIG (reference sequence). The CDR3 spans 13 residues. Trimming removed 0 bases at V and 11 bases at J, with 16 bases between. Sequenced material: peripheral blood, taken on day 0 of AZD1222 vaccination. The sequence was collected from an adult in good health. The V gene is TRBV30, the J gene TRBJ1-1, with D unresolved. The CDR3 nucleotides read TGTGCCTGGAGTGTGGAGAGGACCTTGGAGGCTTTCTTT. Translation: CAWSVERTLEAFF.